There are many counts of the clone carrying this T cell receptor beta chain. The antigen is undetermined. The source of the sample is a study of cytotoxic CD8 clonotypes in ibrutinib-treated CLL. Generated by immunoSEQ multiplex PCR, the TCRdb table keeps only in-frame clones and is missing some. Seen here are over 95,000 clones, 58% observed once, and the top ten hold 37%. Frozen PBMC stocks contributed roughly 2.1 micrograms of genomic DNA to the TCR beta libraries. Findings and limits, study-wide: Baseline values of clonality outstripped age-matched healthy donors and followed circulating CD8+ T-cell counts.

The length of the CDR3 is 12 residues. The germline V gene encodes CDR1 SEHNR and CDR2 FQNEAQ (reference sequence). V dropped 6 bases and J dropped 2 bases, with 7 bases sitting between them. The sequence was obtained from a human donor with chronic lymphocytic leukemia. Here the sequenced sample was PBMCs, taken after 24 months of ibrutinib treatment. The chain joins TRBV7-9 to TRBJ1-1; D unresolved. CDR3 loop: CASRAANTEAFF. CDR3 DNA: TGTGCCAGCAGGGCAGCCAACACTGAAGCTTTCTTT.